This entry lists 22 T cell receptor beta chains sequenced from one sample in a study of blood T cell repertoires in COVID-19. Data came from immunoSEQ multiplex PCR; TCRdb stores just in-frame clones and leaves some out. This table holds around 140,000 clones, roughly 89% found once. The sample was peripheral blood. The receptors originated from a man between 60 and 75 years old with COVID-19, enrolled during active disease.

This clone was seen just once. This rearrangement joins TRBV3-1 (or the pseudogene TRBV3-2) to TRBJ2-5; no firm D call. V lost 5 bases and J lost 5, with 6 bases in between. Germline loops: CDR1 LGHDT, CDR2 YNNKEL (reference sequence). The CDR3 length is 11 residues. CDR3 DNA sequence: TGTGCCAGCAGCACCGGGGAGACCCAGTACTTC. Translated: CASSTGETQYF.

The rearrangement uses TRBV5-5 and TRBJ1-3, with 8 bases fitting TRBD1. The germline V gene has CDR1 SGHKS and CDR2 YYEKEE (reference sequence). The length of the CDR3 is 14 residues. The V gene end was trimmed by 7 bases and the J gene end by 2 bases; junction bases not matched to a gene: 5. CDR3 bases: TGTGCCAGCCTGATGACAGGGGCTGGAAACACCATATATTTT. Translating it yields CASLMTGAGNTIYF.

The DNA for the CDR3 is TGCGCCAGCAGCTCCACAGGGGTCCTCTCCTACAATGAGCAGTTCTTC. Translation: CASSSTGVLSYNEQFF. The genes are TRBV5-1 and TRBJ2-1; 7 nucleotides align to TRBD1. Germline CDR1 reads SGHRS; CDR2 reads YFSETQ. The junction had 6 bases not matched to a gene; V was cut back by 3 bases and J by 0 bases. The CDR3 sequence is 16 residues long.

The chain joins TRBV19 to TRBJ1-6, with D perhaps TRBD1 (6 bases). Trimming cost V 4 bases and J 10 bases, with 23 bases left between them. This CDR3 is built from 17 residues. Germline CDR1 and CDR2: LNHDA and SQIVND (reference sequence). The CDR3 reads CASSKQPGTRVGSPLHF. Here the CDR3 DNA reads TGTGCCAGTAGTAAACAACCCGGGACAAGGGTTGGCTCACCCCTCCACTTT.

The chain joins TRBV28 to TRBJ2-2, with a tentative D call TRBD2 (6 bases). CDR1 is MDHEN, CDR2 SYDVKM, per germline. This CDR3 has 16 residues. V was pared by 3 bases and J by 4 bases, with 15 bases between. The CDR3 sequence is CASSLSTGLFTGELFF. In nucleotides, the CDR3 is TGTGCCAGCAGTTTGTCTACGGGACTCTTCACCGGGGAGCTGTTTTTT.

This chain joins TRBV7-2 and TRBJ1-2; 10 bases are shared with TRBD1. The CDR3 spans 15 residues. CDR1 is SGHTA, CDR2 FQGNSA, per germline. J was trimmed by 2 bases and V by 5 bases; bases with no gene match: 5. The CDR3 is CASSQSGQGNYGYTF. Here the CDR3 DNA reads TGTGCCAGCAGCCAATCGGGACAGGGGAACTATGGCTACACCTTC. The whole variable domain, filled in from reference TRBV7-2 and TRBJ1-2, reads GAGVSQSPSNKVTEKGKDVELRCDPISGHTALYWYRQSLGQGLEFLIYFQGNSAPDKSGLPSDRFSAERTGGSVSTLTIQRTQQEDSAVYLCASSQSGQGNYGYTFGSGTRLTVV.

The V gene is TRBV18, the J gene TRBJ2-7; 7 bases map to TRBD1. With V trimmed by 3 bases and J by 3 bases, 5 bases remained unmatched. This CDR3 is built from 14 residues. Germline CDR1 KGHSH, CDR2 LQKENI. CDR3 protein: CASSPDRLRYEQYF. CDR3 in DNA: TGTGCCAGCTCACCGGACAGGTTGCGCTACGAGCAGTACTTC.

CDR3 region: CAISDPTRGQRYGYTF. The CDR3 DNA reads TGTGCCATCAGTGACCCGACCCGGGGACAGAGATATGGCTACACCTTC. This chain links TRBV10-3 with TRBJ1-2; 7 bases agree with TRBD1. Germline values: CDR1 ENHRY, CDR2 SYGVKD. V lost 3 bases and J lost 5; bases outside the gene matches: 12. The CDR3 spans 16 residues.

The rearrangement uses TRBV4-3 and TRBJ1-1, with 7 positions matching TRBD1. CDR3 length: 16 amino acids. The trim removed 0 bases at V and 6 bases at J, leaving 10 bases unmatched. Germline CDR1 reads LGHNA; CDR2 reads YSLEER. Here the CDR3 reads CASSQDLDRVGAEAFF. CDR3 nucleotides: TGCGCCAGCAGCCAAGATCTAGACAGGGTGGGAGCTGAAGCTTTCTTT.

This clone appeared a few times. The chain is built from TRBV11-3 and TRBJ1-6; 7 bases agree with TRBD1. J was trimmed by 8 bases and V by 6 bases; bases with no gene match: 4. CDR1 is SGHNT, CDR2 YENEEA, per germline. The CDR3 covers 13 residues. The chain's CDR3 is CASSLGQDSPLHF. DNA of the CDR3: TGTGCCAGCAGTCTCGGACAGGATTCACCCCTCCACTTT.

This clone was seen just once. V gene TRBV5-6 combines with J gene TRBJ2-5; TRBD1 is a possible D gene (6 bases). The CDR3 runs to 14 residues. Trimming left V 4 bases short and J 4 bases short, with 14 bases between. Germline CDR1 SGHDT, CDR2 YYEEEE. The CDR3 DNA reads TGTGCCAGCAGCACCAAGACAGGTATAGAGACCCAGTACTTC. As protein: CASSTKTGIETQYF.

The sample holds a few counts of this clone. The genes are TRBV6-5 and TRBJ2-5; possible D gene TRBD1, 5 bases. The CDR3 is made up of 15 amino acids. CDR1 is MNHEY, CDR2 SVGAGI, per germline. V lost 6 bases and J 3 bases, leaving 17 bases between the germline ends. The CDR3 DNA reads TGTGCCAGCAGATTAGGGGCGCCAGGAGAAGAGACCCAGTACTTC. Its protein product is CASRLGAPGEETQYF.

This sequence joins TRBV5-1 and TRBJ2-7, with D tentatively TRBD2 (6 bases). The CDR3 is made up of 12 amino acids. CDR1 and CDR2 (germline): SGHRS, YFSETQ. V lost 3 bases and J 4 bases, leaving 8 bases between the germline ends. As DNA, the CDR3 is TGCGCCAGCAGCTCAGGGACTTACGAGCAGTACTTC. It codes for CASSSGTYEQYF. Together with reference TRBV5-1 and TRBJ2-7, the CDR3 gives the full variable domain: KAGVTQTPRYLIKTRGQQVTLSCSPISGHRSVSWYQQTPGQGLQFLFEYFSETQRNKGNFPGRFSGRQFSNSRSEMNVSTLELGDSALYLCASSSGTYEQYFGPGTRLTVT.

This clone came up a few times. J is TRBJ1-1 and V is TRBV10-3, with D perhaps TRBD1 (6 bases). Per germline, CDR1 ENHRY and CDR2 SYGVKD. V lost 3 bases and J 5 bases, leaving 13 bases between the germline ends. The CDR3 runs 14 residues. CDR3 sequence reads: CAISEAGAKTEAFF. The CDR3 nucleotides read TGTGCCATCAGTGAAGCGGGGGCGAAAACTGAAGCTTTCTTT.

The chain joins TRBV30 to TRBJ1-1; weak D call: TRBD1 (6 bases). Germline V lookup: CDR1 GTSNPN, CDR2 SVGIG (reference sequence). The CDR3 extends over 14 amino acids. Trimming stripped 2 bases from V and 4 bases from J, with 14 bases between. The CDR3 DNA follows: TGTGCCTGGAGTTTCCTACAGGGTATCACTGAAGCTTTCTTT. Encoded protein: CAWSFLQGITEAFF.

This chain joins TRBV24-1 and TRBJ2-5, with 10 bases aligning to TRBD1. The CDR3 totals 15 residues. V trimming: 5 bases; J trimming: 3 bases; junction bases outside the gene matches: 5. CDR1 and CDR2 (germline): KGHDR, SFDVKD. As DNA, the CDR3 is TGTGCCACCAGTGCCGCGGGACAGGGGAAAGAGACCCAGTACTTC. It encodes CATSAAGQGKETQYF.

CDR3 sequence reads: CASSGTSGVYADTQYF. The CDR3 bases are TGTGCCAGCAGCGGGACTAGCGGGGTTTACGCAGATACGCAGTATTTT. The rearrangement uses TRBV7-8 and TRBJ2-3, with 13 bases matching TRBD2. CDR1 SGHVS and CDR2 FQNEAQ come from the germline V gene. The CDR3 is 16 residues long. V gave up 5 bases and J gave up 4 bases; unmatched junction bases: 6.

The chain recombines TRBV5-1 with TRBJ2-1; 7 bases are a match to TRBD1. The germline CDR1 and CDR2 sequences are SGHRS and YFSETQ. J was trimmed by 3 bases and V by 3 bases; bases with no gene match: 3. There are 14 residues in the CDR3. CDR3 coding DNA: TGCGCCAGCAGCTGGGGGACAGTCTACAATGAGCAGTTCTTC. Protein sequence: CASSWGTVYNEQFF.

The chain has TRBV27 and TRBJ2-3, with 11 bases lining up with TRBD2. V shed 2 bases and J 6 bases; nucleotides not matched to a gene: 7. This CDR3 region has 16 residues. Germline V gives CDR1 MNHEY, CDR2 SMNVEV (reference sequence). DNA of the CDR3: TGTGCCAGCAGTTTACTAGCGGGGGGTTTGTCGGATACGCAGTATTTT. As protein: CASSLLAGGLSDTQYF.

V and J are TRBV4-1 and TRBJ1-2; no clear D gene. In germline, CDR1 is MGHRA, CDR2 YSYEKL. Deletions cut 1 base from V and 0 bases from J, with 3 bases between. CDR3 length equals 13 residues. Here the CDR3 reads CASSQGTNYGYTF. The CDR3 nucleotides read TGCGCCAGCAGCCAAGGTACTAACTATGGCTACACCTTC.

This sequence joins TRBV9 and TRBJ1-6; 11 nucleotides line up with TRBD1. Germline trimming cut 0 bases from V and 5 bases from J; bases unmatched to any gene: 4. The CDR3 is 17 residues long. Germline V lookup: CDR1 SGDLS, CDR2 YYNGEE. DNA of the CDR3: TGTGCCAGCAGCGTAGCCGGACAGGGGGCCGATAATTCACCCCTCCACTTT. Protein: CASSVAGQGADNSPLHF.

This chain connects TRBV15 to TRBJ1-3, with 7 bases aligning to TRBD1. The germline V gene has CDR1 LNHNV and CDR2 YYDKDF (reference sequence). The CDR3 is made up of 15 amino acids. The ends lost 5 bases at V and 4 bases at J; junction bases unmatched: 8. DNA of the CDR3: TGTGCCACCAGCGGCGACAGGGTAGCAGGAAACACCATATATTTT. Translated: CATSGDRVAGNTIYF. The variable domain in full, completed from reference TRBV15 and TRBJ1-3, reads DAMVIQNPRYQVTQFGKPVTLSCSQTLNHNVMYWYQQKSSQAPKLLFHYYDKDFNNEADTPDNFQSRRPNTSFCFLDIRSPGLGDTAMYLCATSGDRVAGNTIYFGEGSWLTVV.